This is a list of T cell receptor beta chains from one sample in a study of blood T cells in healthy people across ages. MiXCR, applied by TCRdb to the 5' RACE reads, yields one record per CDR3 protein. The table records about 380,000 distinct CDR3 sequences, 50% to 60% of them present only once. The sample consisted of blood. Source of these receptors: a man between 60 and 75 years old in good health. The CDR3 runs from the conserved cysteine through the conserved F or W. Fields, in order: CDR3 length, V gene, D gene, clone size, J gene, CDR3 DNA, CDR3 protein. A D gene is named only where the DNA matches it firmly. Clone size is shown for a subset of rows, as once, few, many or a class of expanded clone.

length: 14
V: TRBV12-3/TRBV12-4
D: .
size: few
J: TRBJ2-7
DNA: TGTGCCAGCAGTTCCCTTAGCCCCCGGTACGAGCAGTACTTC
CDR3: CASSSLSPRYEQYF

length: 16
V: TRBV4-2
D: .
size: few
J: TRBJ2-5
DNA: TGTGCCAGCAGCCAAGGGATTGGGGACATACTGGAGACCCAGTACTTC
CDR3: CASSQGIGDILETQYF

length: 14
V: TRBV2
D: TRBD2
size: .
J: TRBJ2-5
DNA: TGTGCCAGCAGTCGACTAGCCGCCCAAGAGACCCAGTACTTC
CDR3: CASSRLAAQETQYF

length: 13
V: TRBV9
D: .
size: .
J: TRBJ2-7
DNA: TGTGCCAGCAGCCCCCAGGGTTTCTACGAGCAGTACTTC
CDR3: CASSPQGFYEQYF

length: 13
V: TRBV6-2/TRBV6-3
D: TRBD1
size: few
J: TRBJ1-2
DNA: TGTGCCAGCAGTGTCAGGGGGCTGAGCGGCTACACCTTC
CDR3: CASSVRGLSGYTF

length: 16
V: TRBV7-2
D: TRBD2
size: .
J: TRBJ2-1
DNA: TGTGCCAGCAGCTGGGGACTAGCGGAGGGGGGAAATGAGCAGTTCTTC
CDR3: CASSWGLAEGGNEQFF

length: 12
V: TRBV29-1
D: .
size: .
J: TRBJ2-1
DNA: TGCAGCGTTCTTCGTTCGGGGAATGAGCAGTTCTTC
CDR3: CSVLRSGNEQFF

length: 16
V: TRBV7-2
D: TRBD1
size: once
J: TRBJ1-5
DNA: TGTGCCAGCAGCCCCTCCGGGACAGGGATAAATCAGCCCCAGCATTTT
CDR3: CASSPSGTGINQPQHF

length: 13
V: TRBV29-1
D: .
size: few
J: TRBJ1-1
DNA: TGCAGCGTTCAACAGTTCATGAACACTGAAGCTTTCTTT
CDR3: CSVQQFMNTEAFF

length: 14
V: TRBV10-1
D: .
size: .
J: TRBJ2-7
DNA: TGCGCCAGCAGTGAGGAGGGGGGCCCCTACGAGCAGTACTTC
CDR3: CASSEEGGPYEQYF

length: 14
V: TRBV20-1
D: TRBD1
size: .
J: TRBJ2-7
DNA: TGCAGTGCACGACAGGGGAAGCCTCCCTACGAGCAGTACTTC
CDR3: CSARQGKPPYEQYF

length: 14
V: TRBV18
D: .
size: .
J: TRBJ2-5
DNA: TGTGCCAGCTCCCACCGGACGCGCGAAGAGACCCAGTACTTC
CDR3: CASSHRTREETQYF

length: 16
V: TRBV30
D: .
size: .
J: TRBJ1-1
DNA: TGTGCCTGGAGGCCCAGCAGGGTTTTTAGGAACACTGAAGCTTTCTTT
CDR3: CAWRPSRVFRNTEAFF

length: 14
V: TRBV20-1
D: .
size: .
J: TRBJ2-1
DNA: TGCAGTGCTAGAGTGGCAGGTTTAAACAATGAGCAGTTCTTC
CDR3: CSARVAGLNNEQFF

length: 18
V: TRBV21-1
D: .
size: .
J: TRBJ2-1
DNA: TGCGCCAGCAGCAAAGAGGGGTTGGAATGTTTCCCCTACAATGAGCAGTTCTTC
CDR3: CASSKEGLECFPYNEQFF

length: 13
V: TRBV5-1
D: .
size: .
J: TRBJ2-7
DNA: TGCGCCAGCAGCTTAGACAGCCTTTACGAGCAGTACTTC
CDR3: CASSLDSLYEQYF

length: 15
V: TRBV29-1
D: TRBD2
size: .
J: TRBJ2-7
DNA: TGCAGCTTCCGGGGGGCGGGAGGGATGAACAATGTGCAGTACTTC
CDR3: CSFRGAGGMNNVQYF

length: 17
V: TRBV9
D: .
size: .
J: TRBJ2-1
DNA: TGTGCCAGCAGCGTAGAAAAGGATAGGGGTAGGAACAATGAGCAGTTCTTC
CDR3: CASSVEKDRGRNNEQFF

length: 14
V: TRBV5-1
D: TRBD1
size: .
J: TRBJ2-1
DNA: TGCGCCAGCAGCTTGGACAGGGGTGAGGATGAGCAGTTCTTC
CDR3: CASSLDRGEDEQFF

length: 16
V: TRBV28
D: .
size: .
J: TRBJ2-4
DNA: TGTGCCAGCAGTTTTGCAGGGAGACTTGCCAAAAACATTCAGTACTTC
CDR3: CASSFAGRLAKNIQYF

length: 16
V: TRBV6-2/TRBV6-3
D: TRBD2
size: .
J: TRBJ2-1
DNA: TGTGCCAGCAGTGGCTTGACTAGCGGGAACCTCAATGAGCAGTTCTTC
CDR3: CASSGLTSGNLNEQFF

length: 12
V: TRBV20-1
D: TRBD1
size: .
J: TRBJ1-1
DNA: TGCAGTCCCCGACAGGGAGTAAATGAAGCTTTCTTT
CDR3: CSPRQGVNEAFF

length: 16
V: TRBV27
D: TRBD1
size: .
J: TRBJ2-3
DNA: TGTGCCAGCAGTCCGTACCGACAGGGTTCCAGGGATACGCAGTATTTT
CDR3: CASSPYRQGSRDTQYF

length: 15
V: TRBV20-1
D: .
size: few
J: TRBJ2-6
DNA: TGCAGTGCTAGAAGGGCAGGGTCTGGGGCCAACGTCCTGACTTTC
CDR3: CSARRAGSGANVLTF

length: 15
V: TRBV2
D: TRBD2
size: .
J: TRBJ2-3
DNA: TGTGCCAGCAGTCTAGCGGGAACTTACACAGATATGCAGTATTTT
CDR3: CASSLAGTYTDMQYF

length: 14
V: TRBV20-1
D: .
size: .
J: TRBJ1-2
DNA: TGCAGTGCTAGAGATTTCCCCACCAACTATGGCTACACCTTC
CDR3: CSARDFPTNYGYTF

length: 12
V: TRBV4-2
D: .
size: few
J: TRBJ1-6
DNA: TGTGCCAGCAGCCGACCGGATTCACCCCTCCACTTT
CDR3: CASSRPDSPLHF

length: 15
V: TRBV12-3/TRBV12-4
D: .
size: many
J: TRBJ1-2
DNA: TGTGCCAGCACTCTATCAGGGGTGGAGATTAACGGCTACACCTTC
CDR3: CASTLSGVEINGYTF

length: 13
V: TRBV20-1
D: .
size: many
J: TRBJ1-1
DNA: TGCAGTGCTAGGGGGGGAGGGAACACTGAAGCTTTCTTT
CDR3: CSARGGGNTEAFF

length: 12
V: TRBV6-1
D: .
size: .
J: TRBJ1-2
DNA: TGTGCCAGCAGTCCCCACGCATTAGGCTACACCTTC
CDR3: CASSPHALGYTF

length: 16
V: TRBV10-2
D: TRBD2
size: once
J: TRBJ2-7
DNA: TGCGCCAGCAGTGAGCGACCGCGGGAGAGCTCCTACGAGCAGTACTTC
CDR3: CASSERPRESSYEQYF

length: 13
V: TRBV20-1
D: .
size: .
J: TRBJ1-2
DNA: TGCAGTGCTAGAATCACAGGGACGGGTGGCTACACCTTC
CDR3: CSARITGTGGYTF

length: 15
V: TRBV12-3/TRBV12-4
D: TRBD2
size: .
J: TRBJ2-3
DNA: TGTGCCAGCAGTGGGCTAGCGGGAGAGACAGATACGCAGTATTTT
CDR3: CASSGLAGETDTQYF

length: 16
V: TRBV20-1
D: TRBD1
size: .
J: TRBJ2-1
DNA: TGCAGTACTACTGACAGGGGGGGAAGTACCTACAATGAGCAGTTCTTC
CDR3: CSTTDRGGSTYNEQFF

length: 16
V: TRBV15
D: .
size: .
J: TRBJ2-6
DNA: TGTGCCACCAGCAGGGGTATAAACTCTGGGGCCAACGTCCTGACTTTC
CDR3: CATSRGINSGANVLTF

length: 16
V: TRBV7-2
D: .
size: .
J: TRBJ2-1
DNA: TGTGCCAGCAGCTTAGGCACGGGGTGGTCCTACAATGAGCAGTTCTTC
CDR3: CASSLGTGWSYNEQFF

length: 15
V: TRBV9
D: TRBD2
size: .
J: TRBJ2-3
DNA: TGTGCCAGCAGCCGTATGGGACTAGGGGCAGATACGCAGTATTTT
CDR3: CASSRMGLGADTQYF